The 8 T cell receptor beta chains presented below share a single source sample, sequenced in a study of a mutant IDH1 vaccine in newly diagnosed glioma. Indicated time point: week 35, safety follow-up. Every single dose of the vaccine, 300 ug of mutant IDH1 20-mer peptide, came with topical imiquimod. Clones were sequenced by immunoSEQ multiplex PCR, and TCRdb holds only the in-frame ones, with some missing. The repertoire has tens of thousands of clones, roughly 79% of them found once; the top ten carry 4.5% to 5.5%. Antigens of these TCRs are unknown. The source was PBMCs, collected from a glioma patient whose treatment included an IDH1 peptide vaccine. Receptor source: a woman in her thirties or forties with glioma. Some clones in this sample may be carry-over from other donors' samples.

Written as DNA, the CDR3 is TGTGCCACTTGGGTCGCCAATCAGCCCCAGCATTTT. Amino acid sequence: CATWVANQPQHF. The chain uses TRBV28 and TRBJ1-5; D gene uncertain. The CDR3 extends over 12 amino acids. The germline V gene encodes CDR1 MDHEN and CDR2 SYDVKM. V lost 10 bases, J lost 3 bases, and 10 bases lay in between.

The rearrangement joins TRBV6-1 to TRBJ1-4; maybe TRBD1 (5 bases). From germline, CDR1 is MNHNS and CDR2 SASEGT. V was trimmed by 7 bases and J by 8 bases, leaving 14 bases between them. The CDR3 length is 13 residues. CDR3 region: CASTPGAEEKLFF. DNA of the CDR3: TGTGCCAGCACTCCTGGGGCCGAAGAAAAACTGTTTTTT.

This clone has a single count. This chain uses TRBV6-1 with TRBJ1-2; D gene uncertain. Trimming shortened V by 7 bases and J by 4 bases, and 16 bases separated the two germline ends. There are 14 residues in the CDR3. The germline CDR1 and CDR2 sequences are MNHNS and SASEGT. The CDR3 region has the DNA TGTGCCAGCAAAAACACCGTTTTTCCCTATGGCTACACCTTC. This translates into CASKNTVFPYGYTF.

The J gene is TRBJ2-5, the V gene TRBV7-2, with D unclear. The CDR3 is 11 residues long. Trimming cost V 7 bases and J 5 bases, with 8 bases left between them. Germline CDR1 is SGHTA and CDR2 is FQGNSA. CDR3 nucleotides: TGTGCCAGCACGAGCGAGGAGACCCAGTACTTC. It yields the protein CASTSEETQYF.

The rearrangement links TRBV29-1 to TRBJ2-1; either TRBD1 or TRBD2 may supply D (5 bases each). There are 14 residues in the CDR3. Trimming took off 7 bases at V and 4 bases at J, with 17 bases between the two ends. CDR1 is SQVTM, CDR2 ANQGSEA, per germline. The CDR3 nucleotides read TGCAGCGCCTCCGGGACCAGAACGTACAATGAGCAGTTCTTC. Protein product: CSASGTRTYNEQFF.

The CDR3 coding sequence is TGCAGCGTTGAAGATTACCAGGGGGAGTGGGGGACCCAGTACTTC. Its protein is CSVEDYQGEWGTQYF. The chain links TRBV29-1 to TRBJ2-5, with 7 bases that match TRBD1. Germline loops: CDR1 SQVTM, CDR2 ANQGSEA. This CDR3 is 15 amino acids long. The V segment lost 0 bases and the J segment 7 bases; nucleotides outside the gene matches: 11.

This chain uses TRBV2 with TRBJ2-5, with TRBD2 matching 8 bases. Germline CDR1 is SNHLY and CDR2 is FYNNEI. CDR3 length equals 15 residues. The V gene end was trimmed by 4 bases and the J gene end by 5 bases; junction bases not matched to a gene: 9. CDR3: CASSASSGRGETQYF. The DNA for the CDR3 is TGTGCCAGCAGTGCTTCTAGCGGGCGGGGGGAGACCCAGTACTTC.

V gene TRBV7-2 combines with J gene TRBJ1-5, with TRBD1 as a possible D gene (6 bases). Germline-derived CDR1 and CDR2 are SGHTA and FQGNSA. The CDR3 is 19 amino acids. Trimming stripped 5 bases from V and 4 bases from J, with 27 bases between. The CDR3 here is CASSIGGPRRIGMNQPQHF. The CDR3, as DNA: TGTGCCAGCAGCATAGGGGGGCCCCGAAGGATCGGTATGAATCAGCCCCAGCATTTT.